This record covers a single T cell receptor (beta chain). Its specificity is not known. Primed by a sample-barcoded 5' primer and a J-beta primer mix, a second PCR proceeded for about 6 to 12 cycles. TCRdb re-called the 5' RACE reads with MiXCR, one entry per CDR3 protein. The data hold 650,000 to 900,000 distinct CDR3 sequences, with 62% observed a single time. The data stem from a study of blood T cells in healthy people across ages. Germline V gives CDR1 DFQATT, CDR2 SNEGSKA (reference sequence). The CDR3 sequence is 14 residues long. The study's findings and limits: TCR beta diversity per million T cells fell roughly linearly with age. More naive CD4+ cells and higher diversity were found in long-lived than in aged donors.

The specimen sequenced was blood. The V and J genes are TRBV20-1 and TRBJ2-5; TRBD2 agrees at 7 bases. The J call is uncertain, as TRBJ2-7 better fits the DNA end. This receptor was identified in a man aged 25 to 40 in good health. CDR3 amino acids: CSASRGGGPGEQYF. CDR3 in DNA: TGCAGTGCTAGTCGGGGCGGGGGACCCGGCGAGCAGTACTTC.